These 26 T cell receptor beta chains came from one sample sequenced in a study of OX40 agonist ivuxolimab in advanced cancers. Clones were sequenced by immunoSEQ multiplex PCR, and TCRdb holds only the in-frame ones, with some missing. The sample comprises tens of thousands of clones, about 91% of which are singletons, and approximately 15% rests with the top ten. Sequences were derived from CD4+ or CD8+ T cells sorted from blood, sampled in a trial of the OX40 agonist ivuxolimab. These receptors all come from an adult with an advanced solid tumor such as melanoma, head and neck, liver or kidney cancer.

The chain links TRBV28 to TRBJ2-3; TRBD2 matches at 13 bases. CDR3 length: 17 amino acids. The germline CDR1 and CDR2 sequences are MDHEN and SYDVKM. V gave up 3 bases and J gave up 2 bases; unmatched junction bases: 5. The CDR3 reads CASSFGGLAGITDTQYF. For the CDR3, the DNA is TGTGCCAGCAGTTTTGGGGGACTAGCGGGGATCACAGATACGCAGTATTTT.

The chain uses TRBV28 and TRBJ2-1; 8 nucleotides align to TRBD2. Looked up from germline, CDR1 is MDHEN and CDR2 is SYDVKM. The CDR3 has 15 residues. J gave up 1 base and V 6 bases, and 5 bases lay outside the gene matches. Here the CDR3 reads CASRLQRESYNEQFF. The CDR3 DNA reads TGTGCCAGCAGACTGCAGCGGGAGTCCTACAATGAGCAGTTCTTC.

The chain combines TRBV19 with TRBJ2-7; D ambiguous. The CDR3 totals 13 residues. Germline CDR1 reads LNHDA; CDR2 reads SQIVND (reference sequence). Trimming removed 4 bases at V and 1 base at J, with 8 bases between. This CDR3 reads CASSSDTSYEQYF. The DNA of the CDR3 is TGTGCCAGTAGTAGCGACACTTCCTACGAGCAGTACTTC. The full variable domain, its missing parts supplied by reference TRBV19 and TRBJ2-7, is DGGITQSPKYLFRKEGQNVTLSCEQNLNHDAMYWYRQDPGQGLRLIYYSQIVNDFQKGDIAEGYSVSREKKESFPLTVTSAQKNPTAFYLCASSSDTSYEQYFGPGTRLTVT.

V and J are TRBV6-1 and TRBJ2-3, with D unclear. CDR1 MNHNS and CDR2 SASEGT come from the germline V gene. The CDR3 runs 15 residues. V lost 2 bases and J lost 2, with 11 bases in between. In nucleotides, the CDR3 is TGTGCCAGCAGTGAACCGCTCAAGCCCACAGATACGCAGTATTTT. Translation gives CASSEPLKPTDTQYF.

Points on this clone: The junction differs from germline at one of its ends, possibly a read error. This sequence joins TRBV28 and TRBJ2-2; tentative D call: TRBD2 (6 bases). CDR1 and CDR2 (germline): MDHEN, SYDVKM. The CDR3 is 14 amino acids. CDR3 sequence: CASILDGGTGELFF. The CDR3 DNA sequence: TGTGCCAGCATTTTAGACGGGGGCACCGGGGAGCTGTTTTTT.

The chain is built from TRBV28 and TRBJ2-5, with 7 bases aligning to TRBD1. This CDR3 has 18 amino acids. The V segment lost 3 bases and the J segment 0 bases; nucleotides outside the gene matches: 13. The germline V gene encodes CDR1 MDHEN and CDR2 SYDVKM. The CDR3 spells CASSLPPGTDIDQETQYF. The CDR3 DNA sequence: TGTGCCAGCAGTTTGCCCCCGGGGACAGACATAGACCAAGAGACCCAGTACTTC.

The V call is TRBV28, the J call TRBJ2-3, with 8 bases matching TRBD2. Per the germline V gene, CDR1 is MDHEN and CDR2 is SYDVKM. V shed 5 bases, J shed 0 bases, and the junction held 7 bases outside the gene matches. CDR3 length: 16 amino acids. The CDR3 loop reads CASSPDSGISTDTQYF. The CDR3 region has the DNA TGTGCCAGCAGTCCGGATAGCGGGATTAGCACAGATACGCAGTATTTT. The entire variable domain, with the rest obtained from reference TRBV28 and TRBJ2-3, is as follows: DVKVTQSSRYLVKRTGEKVFLECVQDMDHENMFWYRQDPGLGLRLIYFSYDVKMKEKGDIPEGYSVSREKKERFSLILESASTNQTSMYLCASSPDSGISTDTQYFGPGTRLTVL.

The chain has TRBV9 and TRBJ1-3; weak D call: TRBD1 (5 bases). V lost 3 bases and J 3 bases, leaving 16 bases between the germline ends. Germline assignment: CDR1 SGDLS and CDR2 YYNGEE. The CDR3 contains 16 residues. CDR3 nucleotide sequence: TGTGCCAGCAGCGAGGGCGGGGGGAACTTTGGAAACACCATATATTTT. Amino acid sequence: CASSEGGGNFGNTIYF.

In regard to this clone: One junction end does not reproduce the germline sequence, and a read error may be involved. The chain uses TRBV2 and TRBJ2-7, with a tentative D call TRBD2 (5 bases). CDR1 and CDR2 from the germline V gene are SNHLY and FYNNEI. The CDR3 covers 15 residues. The CDR3 region has the DNA TGTGCCAGCAGTGATTTTATCGGGGTCTCCTACGGGCAGTACTTC. Its translation is CASSDFIGVSYGQYF.

This clone was recorded once. This chain links TRBV28 with TRBJ1-2, with D perhaps matching TRBD1 (5 bases). This CDR3 is built from 15 residues. Germline values: CDR1 MDHEN, CDR2 SYDVKM. The ends were cut back, 1 base at V and 4 bases at J, with 13 bases in the middle. CDR3 loop: CASSLFRESVYGYTF. The CDR3 DNA follows: TGTGCCAGCAGTTTATTCAGGGAATCCGTCTATGGCTACACCTTC.

This clone was observed a few times. The sample contains more than one DNA sequence encoding this CDR3. The genes are TRBV4-3 and TRBJ1-5; D unresolved. This CDR3 is built from 13 residues. Germline assignment: CDR1 LGHNA and CDR2 YSLEER. V lost 3 bases and J lost 0, with 3 bases in between. CDR3 nucleotides: TGCGCCAGCAGCCAGGGTAGCAATCAGCCCCAGCATTTT. It is translated as CASSQGSNQPQHF.

The V call is TRBV27, the J call TRBJ2-2; D is uncertain. The ends were cut back, 5 bases at V and 6 bases at J, with 10 bases in the middle. Germline V gives CDR1 MNHEY, CDR2 SMNVEV (reference sequence). This CDR3 region has 13 residues. CDR3 nucleotides: TGTGCCAGCAGTCTAATGCTTCCCGGGGAGCTGTTTTTT. Encoded protein: CASSLMLPGELFF.

This clone turned up a few times. The V call is TRBV6-1, the J call TRBJ1-5, with TRBD1 matching over 9 bases. Trimming took 4 bases from V and 4 from J; bases not matched to a gene: 11. Germline CDR1 reads MNHNS; CDR2 reads SASEGT. The CDR3 is made up of 17 amino acids. CDR3 sequence (DNA): TGTGCCAGCAGTGCCCAAAGGGAACAGGGGGCGAATCAGCCCCAGCATTTT. It translates to CASSAQREQGANQPQHF.

This rearrangement joins TRBV4-2 to TRBJ2-1; D possibly corresponds to TRBD2 (5 bases). The length of the CDR3 is 15 residues. V was clipped by 4 bases and J by 2 bases, with 12 bases between them. CDR1 is LGHNA and CDR2 is YNFKEQ in the germline V gene. CDR3 DNA sequence: TGTGCCAGCAGCCCCGGGGAGCGGACCTACAATGAGCAGTTCTTC. Translated, it gives CASSPGERTYNEQFF.

The sample holds one count of this clone. The rearrangement uses TRBV5-5 and TRBJ2-1; D is unresolved. Trimming took 4 bases from V and 0 from J, leaving 14 bases between them. The CDR3 contains 16 residues. The germline gives CDR1 SGHKS, CDR2 YYEKEE (reference sequence). Written as DNA, the CDR3 is TGTGCCAGCAGCAGCCCCAGGCGGAGCTCCTACAATGAGCAGTTCTTC. Its protein is CASSSPRRSSYNEQFF.

The CDR3 loop reads CASSLGQGEGNQPQHF. CDR3 sequence (DNA): TGTGCCAGCAGTTTAGGACAGGGTGAAGGCAATCAGCCCCAGCATTTT. This chain uses TRBV28 with TRBJ1-5; 8 bases are shared with TRBD1. The CDR3 contains 16 residues. Per germline, CDR1 MDHEN and CDR2 SYDVKM. J gave up 2 bases and V 2 bases, and 5 bases lay outside the gene matches.

This clone has only one observation. This chain joins TRBV7-9 and TRBJ2-7; possibly TRBD1 for D (6 bases). Deletions cut 4 bases from V and 2 bases from J, with 15 bases between. Germline V gene lookup returns CDR1 SEHNR and CDR2 FQNEAQ (reference sequence). This CDR3 has 15 residues. As DNA, the CDR3 is TGTGCCAGCAGCTCTCCAGGACAGCTAACCTACGAGCAGTACTTC. Its translation: CASSSPGQLTYEQYF.

This sequence joins TRBV28 and TRBJ2-1; D unresolved. The germline gives CDR1 MDHEN, CDR2 SYDVKM. V lost 1 base, J lost 0 bases, and 7 bases lay in between. The length of the CDR3 is 15 residues. The chain's CDR3 is CASSLSRASYNEQFF. CDR3 in DNA: TGTGCCAGCAGTTTATCTAGAGCCTCCTACAATGAGCAGTTCTTC.

The CDR3: CATSTDRGHSYEQYF. The CDR3 DNA follows: TGTGCCACCAGCACGGACAGGGGCCATTCCTACGAGCAGTACTTC. The chain carries TRBV15 and TRBJ2-7; the match to TRBD1 covers 9 bases. With 4 bases clipped from V and 1 base from J, the junction kept 5 bases outside the gene matches. CDR3 length equals 15 residues. Germline CDR1 reads LNHNV; CDR2 reads YYDKDF (reference sequence).

For the CDR3, the DNA is TGTGCCACCCGACTAGCGGGAGCGGATACGCAGTATTTT. This sequence encodes CATRLAGADTQYF. V usage is TRBV27 and J usage is TRBJ2-3, with 12 bases lining up with TRBD2. The J segment lost 6 bases and the V segment lost 10 bases, leaving 5 bases of the junction unmatched. The CDR3 contains 13 residues. Per the germline V gene, CDR1 is MNHEY and CDR2 is SMNVEV (reference sequence).

The genes are TRBV6-6 and TRBJ1-4, with D possibly TRBD1 on 5 matching bases. V was cut by 0 bases and J by 8 bases, with 16 bases left in between. CDR1 is MNHNY, CDR2 SVGAGI, per germline (reference sequence). This CDR3 is built from 16 residues. The CDR3 loop is CASSYSREGWNEKLFF. Written as DNA, the CDR3 is TGTGCCAGCAGTTACTCACGGGAGGGGTGGAACGAAAAACTGTTTTTT.

This clone was counted a single time. This chain links TRBV19 with TRBJ2-2; 7 nucleotides match TRBD1. J lost 2 bases, V lost 6 bases, and 9 bases had no gene match. The CDR3 runs 16 residues. Germline V gene lookup returns CDR1 LNHDA and CDR2 SQIVND (reference sequence). This CDR3 is CASSHLPGGNTGELFF. The CDR3 bases are TGTGCCAGTAGCCATCTCCCAGGGGGTAACACCGGGGAGCTGTTTTTT. The complete variable domain, with remaining parts taken from reference TRBV19 and TRBJ2-2, reads DGGITQSPKYLFRKEGQNVTLSCEQNLNHDAMYWYRQDPGQGLRLIYYSQIVNDFQKGDIAEGYSVSREKKESFPLTVTSAQKNPTAFYLCASSHLPGGNTGELFFGEGSRLTVL.

The chain carries TRBV7-3 and TRBJ2-7, with 8 bases lining up with TRBD2. Germline V gives CDR1 SGHTA, CDR2 FQGTGA. J gave up 3 bases and V 8 bases, and 6 bases lay outside the gene matches. The CDR3 consists of 13 residues. The CDR3 bases are TGTGCCAGCCGAAGGACTAGCAGCTACGAGCAGTACTTC. Amino acid sequence: CASRRTSSYEQYF.

The chain recombines TRBV29-1 with TRBJ2-7, with D perhaps assigned TRBD1 or TRBD2 (5 bases each). CDR1 is SQVTM, CDR2 ANQGSEA, per germline. Trimming took off 5 bases at V and 2 bases at J, with 13 bases between the two ends. CDR3 length: 13 amino acids. The DNA for the CDR3 is TGCAGCGTTCAAGGGACCAAAACCTACGAGCAGTACTTC. Translation: CSVQGTKTYEQYF.

This clone was counted a single time. The chain employs TRBV6-5 and TRBJ2-5; D possibly corresponds to TRBD1 (6 bases). The CDR3 is made up of 14 amino acids. With 2 bases removed from V and 1 base from J, the gap between germline ends came to 8 bases. Germline V gene lookup returns CDR1 MNHEY and CDR2 SVGAGI. CDR3 in amino acids: CASSYDRPQETQYF. CDR3 DNA: TGTGCCAGCAGTTACGACAGGCCCCAAGAGACCCAGTACTTC.

The chain has TRBV7-6 and TRBJ2-3, with 7 nucleotides matching TRBD2. CDR1 is SGHVS, CDR2 FNYEAQ, per germline. After removal of 0 bases from V and 2 bases from J, the junction contained 2 bases not matched to a gene. The CDR3 consists of 15 residues. CDR3 amino acids: CASSLAGGYTDTQYF. Written as DNA, the CDR3 is TGTGCCAGCAGCTTAGCGGGAGGGTACACAGATACGCAGTATTTT.